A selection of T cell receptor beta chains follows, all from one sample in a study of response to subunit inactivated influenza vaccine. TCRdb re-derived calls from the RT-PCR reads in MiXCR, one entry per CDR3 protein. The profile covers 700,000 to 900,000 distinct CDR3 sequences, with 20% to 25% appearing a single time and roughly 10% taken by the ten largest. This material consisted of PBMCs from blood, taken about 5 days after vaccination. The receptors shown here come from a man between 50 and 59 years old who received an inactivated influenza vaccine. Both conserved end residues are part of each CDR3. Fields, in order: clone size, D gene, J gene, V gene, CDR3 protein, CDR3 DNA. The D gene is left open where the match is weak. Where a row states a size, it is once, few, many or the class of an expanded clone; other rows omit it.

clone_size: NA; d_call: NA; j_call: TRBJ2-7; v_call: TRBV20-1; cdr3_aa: CSASRGWERNEQYF; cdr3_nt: TGCAGTGCTAGTAGAGGGTGGGAGCGAAACGAGCAGTACTTC
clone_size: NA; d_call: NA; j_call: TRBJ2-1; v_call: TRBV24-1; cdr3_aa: CATSDAAGTISYNEQFF; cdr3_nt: TGTGCCACCAGTGATGCCGCGGGTACAATCTCCTACAATGAGCAGTTCTTC
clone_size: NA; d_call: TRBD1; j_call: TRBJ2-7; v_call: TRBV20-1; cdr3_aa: CSARDLGQGSNEQYF; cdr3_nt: TGCAGTGCTAGAGATCTTGGACAGGGGTCCAACGAGCAGTACTTC
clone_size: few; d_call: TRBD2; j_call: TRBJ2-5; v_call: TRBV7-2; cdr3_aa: CASSPIRGGGVQETQYF; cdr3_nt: TGTGCCAGCAGTCCAATTAGGGGCGGGGGGGTGCAAGAGACCCAGTACTTC
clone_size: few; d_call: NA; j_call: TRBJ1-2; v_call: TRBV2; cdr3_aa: CASSDQGGGYGYTF; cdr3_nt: TGTGCCAGCAGTGACCAGGGAGGGGGCTATGGCTACACCTTC
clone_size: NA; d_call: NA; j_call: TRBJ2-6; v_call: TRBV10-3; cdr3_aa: CAIGAGANVLTF; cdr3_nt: TGTGCCATCGGCGCTGGGGCCAACGTCCTGACTTTC
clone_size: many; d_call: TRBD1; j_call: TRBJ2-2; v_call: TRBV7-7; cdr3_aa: CASSSTGVTGELFF; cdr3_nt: TGTGCCAGCAGCTCTACAGGGGTCACCGGGGAGCTGTTTTTT
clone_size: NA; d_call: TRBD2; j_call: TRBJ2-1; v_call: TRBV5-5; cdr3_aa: CASSLASGGALEQFF; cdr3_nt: TGTGCCAGCAGCTTGGCTAGCGGGGGGGCCTTGGAGCAGTTCTTC
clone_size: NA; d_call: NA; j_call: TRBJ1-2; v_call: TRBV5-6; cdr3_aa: CASSLGTSGYGYTF; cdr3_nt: TGTGCCAGCAGCTTGGGTACATCCGGCTATGGCTACACCTTC
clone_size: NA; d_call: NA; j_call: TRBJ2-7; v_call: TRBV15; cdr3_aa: CATSQQTTYEQYF; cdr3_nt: TGTGCCACCAGCCAACAGACCACCTACGAGCAGTACTTC
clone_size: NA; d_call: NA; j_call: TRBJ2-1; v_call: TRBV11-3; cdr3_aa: CASSASSGNSYNEQFF; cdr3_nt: TGTGCCAGCAGCGCGTCAAGCGGAAACTCCTACAATGAGCAGTTCTTC
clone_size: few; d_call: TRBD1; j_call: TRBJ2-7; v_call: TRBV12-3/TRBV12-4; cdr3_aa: CASSFAGTGAYEQYF; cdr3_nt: TGTGCCAGCAGCTTCGCCGGGACAGGGGCCTACGAGCAGTACTTC
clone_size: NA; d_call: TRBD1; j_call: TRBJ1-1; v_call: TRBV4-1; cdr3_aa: CASSRLGQMNTEAFF; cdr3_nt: TGCGCCAGCAGCCGCTTGGGACAGATGAACACTGAAGCTTTCTTT
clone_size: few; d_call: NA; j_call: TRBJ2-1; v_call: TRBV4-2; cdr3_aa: CASSQDRVSRAWEQFF; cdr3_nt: TGTGCCAGCAGCCAAGATCGTGTCTCTCGCGCTTGGGAGCAGTTCTTC
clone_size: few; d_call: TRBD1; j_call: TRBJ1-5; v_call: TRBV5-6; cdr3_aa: CASNNRDRDQPQHF; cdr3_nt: TGTGCCAGCAACAACCGGGACAGAGATCAGCCCCAGCATTTT
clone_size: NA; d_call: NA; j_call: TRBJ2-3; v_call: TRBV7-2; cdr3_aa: CASSFSPDTQYF; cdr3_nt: TGTGCCAGCAGCTTCTCGCCAGATACGCAGTATTTT
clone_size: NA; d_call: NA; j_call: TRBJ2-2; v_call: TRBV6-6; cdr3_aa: CASKGRGNGELFF; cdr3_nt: TGTGCCAGCAAGGGCAGGGGTAATGGGGAGCTGTTTTTT
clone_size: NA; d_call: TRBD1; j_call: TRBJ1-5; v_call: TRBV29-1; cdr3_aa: CSVSTGTGDQPQHF; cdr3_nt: TGCAGCGTTTCGACCGGGACAGGGGATCAGCCCCAGCATTTT
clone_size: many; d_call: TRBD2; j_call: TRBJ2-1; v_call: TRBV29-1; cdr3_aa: CSVEVAGGNYNEQFF; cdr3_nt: TGCAGCGTTGAAGTAGCGGGAGGTAATTACAATGAGCAGTTCTTC